The 32 T cell receptor beta chains below were found in one sample sequenced in a study of response to subunit inactivated influenza vaccine (dated by TCRdb to 2017 to 2018). Library creation used RT-PCR. The instrument given in TCRdb is Illumina HiSeq 2500. TCRdb reprocessed the public reads (quality trimming at Q25 with fastp, clone calling with MiXCR) and kept in-frame beta chains. Each entry merges the rows of one CDR3 protein and shows their most common DNA and genes. The sample yields more than 400,000 distinct CDR3 sequences; 7.2% were counted once. Around 12% of the sample is held by the ten biggest clonotypes. Material: PBMCs from blood, obtained roughly 24 months after vaccination. The source is a man aged 45 to 75 who received an inactivated influenza vaccine. Donor details come from another sample of the same person, matched by shared clones.

The V and J genes are TRBV20-1 and TRBJ2-3; 9 bases fit TRBD1. The CDR3 covers 15 residues. J was trimmed by 3 bases and V by 5 bases; bases with no gene match: 9. CDR1 and CDR2 from the germline V gene are DFQATT and SNEGSKA (reference sequence). The CDR3, as DNA: TGCAGTGCTGGAACGGGACAGGGCCTGACAGATACGCAGTATTTT. Residues: CSAGTGQGLTDTQYF.

This clonotype has ten or more counts. V and J are TRBV5-1 and TRBJ2-7; possible D gene TRBD1, 6 bases. V was trimmed by 0 bases and J by 4 bases, leaving 14 bases between them. Germline V CDR1 and CDR2: SGHRS, YFSETQ. The CDR3 extends over 15 amino acids. CDR3 protein: CASSLVPGAVYEQYF. CDR3 coding DNA: TGCGCCAGCAGCTTGGTCCCAGGGGCAGTGTACGAGCAGTACTTC.

The chain combines TRBV6-5 with TRBJ2-5; D not resolved. Germline V gene lookup returns CDR1 MNHEY and CDR2 SVGAGI. The V and J ends lost 8 bases and 0 bases respectively, with 7 bases between them. CDR3 length: 12 amino acids. In DNA form, the CDR3 reads TGTGCCAGCGGAGAAGACCAAGAGACCCAGTACTTC. Its translation: CASGEDQETQYF.

This clonotype was detected only a few times. The genes are TRBV3-1 and TRBJ2-2, with D maybe TRBD2 (5 bases). The germline V gene encodes CDR1 LGHDT and CDR2 YNNKEL (reference sequence). The CDR3 sequence is 13 residues long. V dropped 1 base and J dropped 5 bases, with 5 bases sitting between them. CDR3 in amino acids: CASSQGETGELFF. Here the CDR3 DNA reads TGTGCCAGCAGCCAAGGGGAGACCGGGGAGCTGTTTTTT.

The sample holds many counts of this clonotype. The chain has TRBV7-9 and TRBJ2-2; the D call may be TRBD1 or TRBD2 (6 bases each). Germline assignment: CDR1 SEHNR and CDR2 FQNEAQ (reference sequence). Trimming shortened V by 5 bases and J by 7 bases, and 20 bases separated the two germline ends. This CDR3 contains 16 residues. The CDR3 reads CASSPTVGGYGGELFF. Here the CDR3 DNA reads TGTGCCAGCAGCCCCACTGTGGGGGGCTACGGCGGGGAGCTGTTTTTT.

This clonotype was seen a handful of times. This chain uses TRBV27 with TRBJ2-3; 16 bases agree with TRBD2. CDR1 is MNHEY and CDR2 is SMNVEV in the germline V gene (reference sequence). V was clipped by 6 bases and J by 5 bases; unmatched bases: 8. The CDR3 spans 17 residues. The CDR3 DNA is TGTGCCAGCAGCCGACCGGGACTAGCGGGAGGGCAAGATACGCAGTATTTT. It is translated as CASSRPGLAGGQDTQYF.

This clonotype was seen many times. The gene calls are TRBV7-8 and TRBJ1-1, with 7 bases identical to TRBD1. Germline CDR1 and CDR2: SGHVS and FQNEAQ. Germline trimming cut 5 bases from V and 6 bases from J; bases unmatched to any gene: 9. The CDR3 spans 14 residues. The CDR3 reads CASSADRVVAEAFF. The CDR3 bases are TGTGCCAGCAGCGCAGACAGGGTGGTAGCTGAAGCTTTCTTT.

V gene TRBV12-3 or TRBV12-4 combines with J gene TRBJ2-3; D gene unclear. The V end lost 9 bases, the J end lost 3 bases, and 19 bases lay between the germline ends. The CDR3 contains 15 residues. The CDR3 is CASDDRIKGTDTQYF. As DNA, the CDR3 is TGTGCCAGTGACGACCGTATAAAGGGAACAGATACGCAGTATTTT.

Only a few counts were recorded for this clonotype. The genes are TRBV20-1 and TRBJ2-3, with TRBD2 identical over 9 bases. The CDR3 runs to 14 residues. V was pared by 6 bases and J by 4 bases, with 8 bases of the junction left unmatched. Germline V CDR1 and CDR2: DFQATT, SNEGSKA (reference sequence). For the CDR3, the DNA is TGCAGTGCCCCGGCCGTAGCGGGAGCAGATACGCAGTATTTT. It translates to CSAPAVAGADTQYF.

V gene TRBV6-5 combines with J gene TRBJ1-5; 7 bases map to TRBD1. The germline V gene encodes CDR1 MNHEY and CDR2 SVGAGI. The V segment lost 3 bases and the J segment 2 bases; nucleotides outside the gene matches: 7. The CDR3 is 16 amino acids. The CDR3 here is CASSYVQGVGNQPQHF. CDR3 nucleotides: TGTGCCAGCAGTTATGTCCAGGGGGTCGGCAATCAGCCCCAGCATTTT.

V is TRBV20-1 and J is TRBJ2-6; D remains ambiguous. This CDR3 contains 14 residues. Trimming shortened V by 0 bases and J by 2 bases, and 5 bases separated the two germline ends. Germline CDR1 reads DFQATT; CDR2 reads SNEGSKA (reference sequence). CDR3 loop: CSARDRPGANVLTF. Written as DNA, the CDR3 is TGCAGTGCTAGAGATCGCCCTGGGGCCAACGTCCTGACTTTC.

This clonotype appeared many times. This chain uses TRBV12-3 or TRBV12-4 with TRBJ1-1, with TRBD1 as a possible D gene (6 bases). Trimming took off 3 bases at V and 8 bases at J, with 13 bases between the two ends. The CDR3 loop spans 13 amino acids. CDR3 sequence reads: CASSLGGGLEAFF. CDR3 coding DNA: TGTGCCAGCAGTTTGGGGGGGGGGCTCGAAGCTTTCTTT.

This clonotype has only a few counts. The chain uses TRBV20-1 and TRBJ2-1, with D perhaps TRBD1 (6 bases). Trimming stripped 3 bases from V and 9 bases from J, with 9 bases between. Germline-derived CDR1 and CDR2 are DFQATT and SNEGSKA (reference sequence). The length of the CDR3 is 11 residues. The CDR3 coding sequence is TGCAGTGCTAGGGTCAGGGGTGAGCAGTTCTTC. Translating gives CSARVRGEQFF.

This clonotype has more than one count but fewer than ten. This chain uses TRBV7-8 with TRBJ1-1; tentatively, D is TRBD1 (5 bases). Trimming took off 1 base at V and 1 base at J, with 19 bases between the two ends. Germline-derived CDR1 and CDR2 are SGHVS and FQNEAQ. The CDR3 covers 18 residues. As DNA, the CDR3 is TGTGCCAGCAGCTTAGACAGGTTCGCCCAACTGAAGAACACTGAAGCTTTCTTT. Translating it yields CASSLDRFAQLKNTEAFF.

The V and J genes are TRBV4-3 and TRBJ2-2, with no clear D. The CDR3 has 14 residues. From germline, CDR1 is LGHNA and CDR2 YSLEER. With 3 bases removed from V and 4 bases from J, the gap between germline ends came to 9 bases. The CDR3 bases are TGCGCCAGCAGCCACACCCCGGGCACCGGGGAGCTGTTTTTT. Its translation: CASSHTPGTGELFF.

V is TRBV16 and J is TRBJ2-1; possibly TRBD2 for D (6 bases). V lost 0 bases, J lost 4 bases, and 7 bases lay in between. CDR1 KGHSY and CDR2 FQNENV come from the germline V gene. This CDR3 has 14 residues. The CDR3 protein is CASSQSGGYNEQFF. In DNA, the CDR3 is TGTGCCAGCAGCCAATCTGGAGGGTACAATGAGCAGTTCTTC.

The chain employs TRBV28 and TRBJ2-1; maybe TRBD1 (5 bases). This CDR3 region has 16 residues. The V and J ends lost 7 bases and 2 bases respectively, with 18 bases between them. The germline V gene has CDR1 MDHEN and CDR2 SYDVKM. The CDR3 DNA follows: TGTGCCAGCATCACCCCCCAGGGCTGGACCTACAATGAGCAGTTCTTC. Amino acids: CASITPQGWTYNEQFF.

DNA of the CDR3: TGCGCCAGCAGCTTGTCTTGGTCTCTGGGCTCCTACAATGAGCAGTTCTTC. Protein product: CASSLSWSLGSYNEQFF. The rearrangement joins TRBV5-1 to TRBJ2-1; no clear D. Trimming took 1 base from V and 0 from J, leaving 14 bases between them. In germline, CDR1 is SGHRS, CDR2 YFSETQ. The CDR3 has 17 amino acids.

This clonotype was seen a few times. The V and J genes are TRBV6-5 and TRBJ1-2, with D maybe TRBD1 (5 bases). V lost 2 bases and J lost 5, with 9 bases in between. Germline assignment: CDR1 MNHEY and CDR2 SVGAGI. The CDR3 is 13 amino acids. The CDR3 region has the DNA TGTGCCAGCAGTTACGGGGGAGTATATGGCTACACCTTC. Protein: CASSYGGVYGYTF.

This clonotype was counted many times. The V call is TRBV7-2, the J call TRBJ1-5, with D possibly being TRBD1 (5 bases). The V gene lost 4 bases and the J gene lost 0 bases, with 10 bases spanning the gap. Germline assignment: CDR1 SGHTA and CDR2 FQGNSA. CDR3 size: 15 residues. The CDR3 bases are TGTGCCAGCAGCTACCAGGGTTATAGCAATCAGCCCCAGCATTTT. Residues: CASSYQGYSNQPQHF.

The sample holds a few counts of this clonotype. The chain has TRBV6-5 and TRBJ1-4, with D hard to call. Deletions cut 0 bases from V and 0 bases from J, with 11 bases between. This CDR3 has 17 residues. Germline V gene lookup returns CDR1 MNHEY and CDR2 SVGAGI. The DNA for the CDR3 is TGTGCCAGCAGTTACTCCCGGGCAGTTGCAACTAATGAAAAACTGTTTTTT. This translates into CASSYSRAVATNEKLFF.

This clonotype was counted at least ten times. The chain links TRBV11-2 to TRBJ2-5; D remains ambiguous. This CDR3 comprises 14 residues. Trimming removed 5 bases from V and 1 base from J, with 11 bases in between. CDR1 and CDR2 (germline): SGHAT, FQNNGV. The CDR3 loop reads CASSPAGLQETQYF. CDR3 sequence (DNA): TGTGCCAGCAGCCCTGCCGGGCTCCAAGAGACCCAGTACTTC.

The chain recombines TRBV6-1 with TRBJ1-2; no clear D. The V gene's germline CDR1 is MNHNS and CDR2 SASEGT. The CDR3 runs 13 residues. Trimming stripped 1 base from V and 4 bases from J, with 7 bases between. The CDR3 nucleotides read TGTGCCAGCAGTGAAGACGGATTCTATGGCTACACCTTC. Residues: CASSEDGFYGYTF.

This clonotype was found a few times. The chain is built from TRBV29-1 and TRBJ2-1; 7 bases are shared with TRBD2. Germline values: CDR1 SQVTM, CDR2 ANQGSEA. The CDR3 contains 14 residues. The V gene end was trimmed by 5 bases and the J gene end by 4 bases; junction bases not matched to a gene: 8. The CDR3 loop is CSVHLADYYNEQFF. Here the CDR3 DNA reads TGCAGCGTTCATCTAGCGGACTATTACAATGAGCAGTTCTTC.

This clonotype showed up just a few times. The chain recombines TRBV4-3 with TRBJ2-1; 11 bases are shared with TRBD2. V shed 4 bases, J shed 2 bases, and the junction held 13 bases outside the gene matches. This CDR3 contains 19 residues. Germline V gives CDR1 LGHNA, CDR2 YSLEER. The CDR3 nucleotides read TGCGCCAGCAGCCTCCGGGCTAGCGGGGGGTTTCTCACCTACAATGAGCAGTTCTTC. Its translation is CASSLRASGGFLTYNEQFF.

The V gene is TRBV7-8, the J gene TRBJ2-5; 9 positions match TRBD2. Germline V CDR1 and CDR2: SGHVS, FQNEAQ. The CDR3 covers 18 residues. Losses at the gene ends were 1 base for V and 2 bases for J; bases not matched to a gene: 11. The CDR3 region is CASSLGLSGGAGQETQYF. The CDR3, as DNA: TGTGCCAGCAGCTTAGGCCTTAGCGGGGGAGCCGGACAAGAGACCCAGTACTTC. Looking up the rest from reference TRBV7-8 and TRBJ2-5 gives the full variable domain: GAGVSQSPRYKVAKRGQDVALRCDPISGHVSLFWYQQALGQGPEFLTYFQNEAQLDKSGLPSDRFFAERPEGSVSTLKIQRTQQEDSAVYLCASSLGLSGGAGQETQYFGPGTRLLVL.

In its sample, this clonotype was seen many times. The gene calls are TRBV6-5 and TRBJ2-3, with 7 bases matching TRBD1. The germline CDR1 and CDR2 sequences are MNHEY and SVGAGI. Trimming at V came to 2 bases and at J to 0 bases, leaving 5 bases not matched to a gene. The CDR3 has 16 amino acids. The CDR3 DNA follows: TGTGCCAGCAGTTACCTCCGACAGGGTAGCACAGATACGCAGTATTTT. Residues: CASSYLRQGSTDTQYF.

This clonotype occurred a few times. This sequence joins TRBV7-2 and TRBJ1-1; possible D gene TRBD1, 6 bases. Germline lookup yields CDR1 SGHTA and CDR2 FQGNSA. The CDR3 extends over 15 amino acids. V was clipped by 4 bases and J by 1 base, with 13 bases between them. The CDR3 protein is CASSSFDRTNTEAFF. The DNA for the CDR3 is TGTGCCAGCAGCTCATTCGACAGGACGAACACTGAAGCTTTCTTT.

This clonotype was detected only a few times. The chain couples TRBV11-1 to TRBJ2-1; D might be TRBD1 or TRBD2, each matching 6 bases. The V gene lost 4 bases and the J gene lost 9 bases, with 22 bases spanning the gap. Germline V gene lookup returns CDR1 SGHAT and CDR2 FQDESV (reference sequence). The CDR3 loop spans 16 amino acids. The CDR3 region is CASSSREGGGGGEQFF. CDR3 DNA: TGTGCCAGCAGCTCCCGGGAAGGAGGGGGTGGAGGTGAGCAGTTCTTC.

Comments on this clonotype: One end of the junction varies from germline; a read error may be responsible. The gene calls are TRBV5-1 and TRBJ2-7; TRBD1 aligns across 7 bases. This CDR3 region has 14 residues. The germline CDR1 and CDR2 sequences are SGHRS and YFSETQ. The CDR3 DNA is TGCACCAGCAGCGCACAGGGGAACGCCTACGAGCAGTACTTC. Its protein is CTSSAQGNAYEQYF.

This chain connects TRBV20-1 to TRBJ1-1, with 8 bases matching TRBD1. Germline V gives CDR1 DFQATT, CDR2 SNEGSKA (reference sequence). Unmatched junction bases numbered 5, after V lost 2 bases and J lost 3 bases. The CDR3 covers 14 residues. The CDR3 nucleotides are TGCAGTGCTAGACGCAGGGGGCGCGACACTGAAGCTTTCTTT. Protein sequence: CSARRRGRDTEAFF.

The chain recombines TRBV6-2 or TRBV6-3 with TRBJ1-1, with 8 nucleotides matching TRBD1. The V segment lost 8 bases and the J segment 1 base; nucleotides outside the gene matches: 6. The CDR3 is 14 amino acids. Germline loops: CDR1 MNHEY, CDR2 SVGEGT. The chain's CDR3 is CASQRTGRNTEAFF. CDR3 nucleotide sequence: TGTGCCAGCCAGAGGACAGGGAGGAACACTGAAGCTTTCTTT.